This T cell receptor beta chain was profiled in a study of PD-1 blockade in classical Hodgkin lymphoma. In the study overall: Each patient was given nivolumab 3 mg/kg through a vein every 2 weeks.

Clones were sequenced by immunoSEQ multiplex PCR, and TCRdb holds only the in-frame ones, with some missing. The sample contains under 95,000 clones, around nine tenths of which appear only once. Exposure to brentuximab vedotin varied, and each patient had relapsed following autologous stem cell transplantation. Germline loops: CDR1 MNHEY, CDR2 SMNVEV (reference sequence). With 2 bases removed from V and 5 bases from J, the gap between germline ends came to 7 bases. The CDR3 covers 12 residues. The chain carries TRBV27 and TRBJ2-7, with unresolved D. This clonotype originated in a human donor with classical Hodgkin lymphoma. Specimen: peripheral blood mononuclear cells (PBMCs), collected before the second cycle of nivolumab. The CDR3 region has the DNA TGTGCCAGCAGTTTAGCCGGCCACGAGCAGTACTTC. This translates into CASSLAGHEQYF.